This TCR beta chain was sequenced for a study of control samples from healthy donors and cancer patients. CDR3 length: 14 residues. V dropped 6 bases and J dropped 2 bases, with 12 bases sitting between them. CDR1 and CDR2 from the germline V gene are MNHEY and SMNVEV (reference sequence). This table comes from immunoSEQ multiplex PCR, and its TCRdb copy is limited to in-frame clones, with some not included. The profile shows 130,000 or so clones, around 89% of them singletons. The chain employs TRBV27 and TRBJ2-3; tentative D call: TRBD1 (6 bases). The material sequenced was blood. The receptor was isolated from a man aged 50-59 years in good health. The CDR3 nucleotides are TGTGCCAGCAGACGGACAGTCCTCACAGATACGCAGTATTTT. As protein: CASRRTVLTDTQYF.